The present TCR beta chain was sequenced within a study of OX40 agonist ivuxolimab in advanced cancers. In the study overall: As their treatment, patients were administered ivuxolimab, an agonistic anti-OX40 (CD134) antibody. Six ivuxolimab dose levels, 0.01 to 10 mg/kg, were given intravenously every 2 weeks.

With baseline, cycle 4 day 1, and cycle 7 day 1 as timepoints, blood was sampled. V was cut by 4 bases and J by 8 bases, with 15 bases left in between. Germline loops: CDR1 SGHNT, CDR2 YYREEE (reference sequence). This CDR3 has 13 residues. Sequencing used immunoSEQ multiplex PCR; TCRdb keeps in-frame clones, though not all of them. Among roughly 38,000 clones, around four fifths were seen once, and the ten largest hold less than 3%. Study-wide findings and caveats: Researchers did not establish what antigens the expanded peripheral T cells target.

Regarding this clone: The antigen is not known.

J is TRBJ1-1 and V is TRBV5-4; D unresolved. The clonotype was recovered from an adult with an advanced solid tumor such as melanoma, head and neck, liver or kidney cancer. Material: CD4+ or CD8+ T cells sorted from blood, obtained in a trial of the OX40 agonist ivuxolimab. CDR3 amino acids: CASSPRGFPEAFF. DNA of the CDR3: TGTGCCAGCAGCCCCAGAGGTTTTCCCGAAGCTTTCTTT.